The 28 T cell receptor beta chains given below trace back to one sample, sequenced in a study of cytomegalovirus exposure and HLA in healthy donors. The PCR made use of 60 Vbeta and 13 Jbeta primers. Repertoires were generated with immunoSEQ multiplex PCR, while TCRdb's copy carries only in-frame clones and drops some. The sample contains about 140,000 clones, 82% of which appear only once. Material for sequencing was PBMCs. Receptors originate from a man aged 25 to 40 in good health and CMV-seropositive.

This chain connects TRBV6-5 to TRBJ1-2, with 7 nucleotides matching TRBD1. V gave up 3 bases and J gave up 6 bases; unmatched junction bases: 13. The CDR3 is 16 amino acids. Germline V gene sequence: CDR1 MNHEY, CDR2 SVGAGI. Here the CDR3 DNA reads TGTGCCAGCAGTTATCTATATGAAGGGGGCGCGAATGGCTACACCTTC. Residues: CASSYLYEGGANGYTF.

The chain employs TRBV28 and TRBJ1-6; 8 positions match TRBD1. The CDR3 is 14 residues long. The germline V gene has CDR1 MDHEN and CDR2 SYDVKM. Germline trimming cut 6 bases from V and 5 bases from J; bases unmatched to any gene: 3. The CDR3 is CASRMDRDNSPLHF. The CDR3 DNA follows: TGTGCCAGCAGGATGGACAGGGATAATTCACCCCTCCACTTT.

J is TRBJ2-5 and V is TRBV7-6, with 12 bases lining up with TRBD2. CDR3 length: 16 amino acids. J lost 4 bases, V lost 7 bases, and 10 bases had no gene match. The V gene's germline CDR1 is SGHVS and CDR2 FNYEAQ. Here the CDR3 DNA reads TGTGCCAGCACCGATCTAGCGGGGGGGCGGTCAGAGACCCAGTACTTC. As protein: CASTDLAGGRSETQYF. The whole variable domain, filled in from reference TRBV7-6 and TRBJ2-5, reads GAGVSQSPRYKVTKRGQDVALRCDPISGHVSLYWYRQALGQGPEFLTYFNYEAQQDKSGLPNDRFSAERPEGSISTLTIQRTEQRDSAMYRCASTDLAGGRSETQYFGPGTRLLVL.

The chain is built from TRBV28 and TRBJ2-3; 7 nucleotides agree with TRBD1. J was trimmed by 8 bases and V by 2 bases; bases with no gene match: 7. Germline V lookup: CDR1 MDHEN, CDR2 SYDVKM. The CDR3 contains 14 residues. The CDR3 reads CASSLLTGYGTQYF. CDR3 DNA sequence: TGTGCCAGCAGTTTACTGACAGGGTATGGTACGCAGTATTTT.

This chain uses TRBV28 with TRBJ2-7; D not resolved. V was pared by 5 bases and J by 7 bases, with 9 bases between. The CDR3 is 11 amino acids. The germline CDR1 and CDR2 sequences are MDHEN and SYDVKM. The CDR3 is CASSGPREQYF. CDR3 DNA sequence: TGTGCCAGCAGTGGTCCGCGGGAGCAGTACTTC. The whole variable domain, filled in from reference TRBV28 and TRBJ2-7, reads DVKVTQSSRYLVKRTGEKVFLECVQDMDHENMFWYRQDPGLGLRLIYFSYDVKMKEKGDIPEGYSVSREKKERFSLILESASTNQTSMYLCASSGPREQYFGPGTRLTVT.

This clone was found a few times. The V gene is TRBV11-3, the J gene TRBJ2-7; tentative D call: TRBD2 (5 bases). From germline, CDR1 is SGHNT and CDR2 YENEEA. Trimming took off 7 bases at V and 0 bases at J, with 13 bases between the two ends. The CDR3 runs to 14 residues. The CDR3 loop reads CASTRRGTSYEQYF. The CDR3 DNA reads TGTGCCAGCACTCGTCGGGGAACCTCCTACGAGCAGTACTTC.

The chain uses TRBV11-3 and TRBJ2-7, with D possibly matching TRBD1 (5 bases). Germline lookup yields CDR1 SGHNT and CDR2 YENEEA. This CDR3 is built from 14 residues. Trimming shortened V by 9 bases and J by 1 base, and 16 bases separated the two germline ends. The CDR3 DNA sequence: TGTGCCAGTACCCACGAGACAGCTTCCTACGAGCAGTACTTC. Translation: CASTHETASYEQYF.

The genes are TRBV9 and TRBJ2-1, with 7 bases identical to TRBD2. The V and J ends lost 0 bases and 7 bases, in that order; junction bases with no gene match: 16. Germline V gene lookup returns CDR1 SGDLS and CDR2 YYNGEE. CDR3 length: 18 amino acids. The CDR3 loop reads CASSVAGGGGLLGNEQFF. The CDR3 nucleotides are TGTGCCAGCAGCGTAGCAGGTGGCGGGGGTCTCTTGGGGAATGAGCAGTTCTTC.

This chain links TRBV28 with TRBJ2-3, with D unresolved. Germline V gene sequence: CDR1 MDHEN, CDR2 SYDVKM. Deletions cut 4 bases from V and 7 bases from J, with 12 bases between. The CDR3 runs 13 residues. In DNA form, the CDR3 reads TGTGCCAGCAGTTCTCTGAACTCCCATACGCAGTATTTT. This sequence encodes CASSSLNSHTQYF.

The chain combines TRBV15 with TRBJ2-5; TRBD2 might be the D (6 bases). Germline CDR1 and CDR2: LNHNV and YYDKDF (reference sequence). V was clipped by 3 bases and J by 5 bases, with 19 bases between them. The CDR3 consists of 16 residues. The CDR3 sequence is CATSSEEEGWGETQYF. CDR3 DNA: TGTGCCACCAGCAGTGAGGAGGAGGGTTGGGGTGAGACCCAGTACTTC.

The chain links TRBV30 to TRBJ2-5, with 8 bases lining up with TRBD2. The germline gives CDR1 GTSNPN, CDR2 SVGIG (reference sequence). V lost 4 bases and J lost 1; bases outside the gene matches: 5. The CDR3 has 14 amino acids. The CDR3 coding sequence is TGTGCCTGGACGAAGCGGGGGACCCAAGAGACCCAGTACTTC. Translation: CAWTKRGTQETQYF. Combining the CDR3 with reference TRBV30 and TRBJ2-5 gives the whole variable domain SQTIHQWPATLVQPVGSPLSLECTVEGTSNPNLYWYRQAAGRGLQLLFYSVGIGQISSEVPQNLSASRPQDRQFILSSKKLLLSDSGFYLCAWTKRGTQETQYFGPGTRLLVL.

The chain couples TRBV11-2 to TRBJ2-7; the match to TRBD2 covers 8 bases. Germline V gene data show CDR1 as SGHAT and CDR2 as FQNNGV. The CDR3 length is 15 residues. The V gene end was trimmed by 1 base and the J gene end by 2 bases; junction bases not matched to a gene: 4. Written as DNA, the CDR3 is TGTGCCAGCAGCTTAGCGGGGGGGTTTCCCTACGAGCAGTACTTC. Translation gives CASSLAGGFPYEQYF.

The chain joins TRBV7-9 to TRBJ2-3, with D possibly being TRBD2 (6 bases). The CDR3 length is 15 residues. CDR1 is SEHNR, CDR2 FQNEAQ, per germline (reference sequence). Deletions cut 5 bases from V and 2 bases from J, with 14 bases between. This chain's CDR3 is CASSRGARNTDTQYF. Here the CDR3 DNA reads TGTGCCAGCAGCCGCGGGGCGCGGAACACAGATACGCAGTATTTT. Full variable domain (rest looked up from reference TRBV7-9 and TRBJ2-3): DTGVSQNPRHKITKRGQNVTFRCDPISEHNRLYWYRQTLGQGPEFLTYFQNEAQLEKSRLLSDRFSAERPKGSFSTLEIQRTEQGDSAMYLCASSRGARNTDTQYFGPGTRLTVL.

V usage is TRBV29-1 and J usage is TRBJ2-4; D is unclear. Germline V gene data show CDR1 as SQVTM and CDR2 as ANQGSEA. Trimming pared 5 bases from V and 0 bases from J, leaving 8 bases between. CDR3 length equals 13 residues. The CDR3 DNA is TGCAGCGTTTGGGCCCTAGCCAAAAACATTCAGTACTTC. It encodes CSVWALAKNIQYF.

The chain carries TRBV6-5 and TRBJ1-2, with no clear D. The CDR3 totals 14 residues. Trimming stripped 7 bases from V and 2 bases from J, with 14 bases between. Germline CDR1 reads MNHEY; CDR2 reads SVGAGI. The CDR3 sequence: CASNREGGNYGYTF. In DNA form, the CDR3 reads TGTGCCAGCAATAGAGAGGGAGGGAACTATGGCTACACCTTC.

CDR3 amino acids: CASSIIAGGNYEQYF. CDR3 DNA: TGCGCCAGCAGCATCATAGCGGGGGGGAACTACGAGCAGTACTTC. The chain joins TRBV5-1 to TRBJ2-7; 11 bases agree with TRBD2. Germline-derived CDR1 and CDR2 are SGHRS and YFSETQ. The CDR3 totals 15 residues. V was clipped by 4 bases and J by 3 bases; unmatched bases: 6.

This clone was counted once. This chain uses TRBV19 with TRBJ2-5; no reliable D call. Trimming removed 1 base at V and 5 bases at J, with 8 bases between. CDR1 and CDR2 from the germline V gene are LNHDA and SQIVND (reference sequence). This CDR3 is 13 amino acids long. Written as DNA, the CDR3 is TGTGCCAGTAGTATAGGAGGATTCGAGACCCAGTACTTC. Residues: CASSIGGFETQYF.

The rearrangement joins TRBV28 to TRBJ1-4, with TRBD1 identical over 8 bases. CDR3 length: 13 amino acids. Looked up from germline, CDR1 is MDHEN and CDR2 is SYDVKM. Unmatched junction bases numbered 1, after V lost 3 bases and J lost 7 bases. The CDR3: CASSFQGAEKLFF. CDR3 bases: TGTGCCAGCAGTTTTCAGGGGGCTGAAAAACTGTTTTTT.

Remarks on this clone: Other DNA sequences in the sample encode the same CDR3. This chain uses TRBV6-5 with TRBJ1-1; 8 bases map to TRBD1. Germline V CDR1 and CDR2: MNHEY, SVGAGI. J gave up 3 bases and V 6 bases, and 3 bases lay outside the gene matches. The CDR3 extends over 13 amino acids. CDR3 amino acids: CASSPQGDTEAFF. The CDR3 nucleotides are TGTGCCAGCAGCCCACAGGGGGACACTGAAGCTTTCTTT.

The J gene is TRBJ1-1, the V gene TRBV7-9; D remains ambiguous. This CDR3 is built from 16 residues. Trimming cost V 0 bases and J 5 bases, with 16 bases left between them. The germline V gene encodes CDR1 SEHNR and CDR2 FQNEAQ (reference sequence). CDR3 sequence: CASSLARAYGWTEAFF. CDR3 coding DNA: TGTGCCAGCAGCTTAGCGAGGGCGTACGGGTGGACTGAAGCTTTCTTT.

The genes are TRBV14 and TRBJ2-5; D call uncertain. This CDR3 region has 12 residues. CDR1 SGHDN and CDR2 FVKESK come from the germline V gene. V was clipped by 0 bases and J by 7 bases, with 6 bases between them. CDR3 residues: CASSQDVRTQYF. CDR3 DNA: TGTGCCAGCAGCCAAGATGTCAGGACCCAGTACTTC.

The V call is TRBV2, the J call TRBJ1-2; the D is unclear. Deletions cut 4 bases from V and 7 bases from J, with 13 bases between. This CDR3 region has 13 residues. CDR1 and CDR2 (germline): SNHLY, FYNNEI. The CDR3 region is CASSAEGGGGYTF. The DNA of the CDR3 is TGTGCCAGCAGTGCAGAGGGAGGAGGTGGCTACACCTTC.

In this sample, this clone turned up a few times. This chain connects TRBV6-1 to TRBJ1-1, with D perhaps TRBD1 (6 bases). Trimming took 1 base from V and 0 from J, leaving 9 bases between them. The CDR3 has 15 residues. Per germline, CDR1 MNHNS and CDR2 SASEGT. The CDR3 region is CASSEGGGMNTEAFF. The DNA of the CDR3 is TGTGCCAGCAGTGAAGGGGGGGGCATGAACACTGAAGCTTTCTTT.

The CDR3 nucleotides read TGTGCCACCAGCAGATCCGGGACAGGTCACAATGAGCAGTTCTTC. It codes for CATSRSGTGHNEQFF. The J gene is TRBJ2-1, the V gene TRBV15; 8 bases map to TRBD1. Germline-derived CDR1 and CDR2 are LNHNV and YYDKDF (reference sequence). The CDR3 consists of 15 residues. V trimming: 2 bases; J trimming: 5 bases; junction bases outside the gene matches: 5.

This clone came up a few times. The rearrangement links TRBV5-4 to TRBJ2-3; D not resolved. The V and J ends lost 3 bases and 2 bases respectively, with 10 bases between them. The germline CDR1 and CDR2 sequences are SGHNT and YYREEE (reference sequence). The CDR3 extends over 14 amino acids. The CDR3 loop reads CASSSAVHTDTQYF. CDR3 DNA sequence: TGTGCCAGCAGCTCTGCTGTACACACAGATACGCAGTATTTT.

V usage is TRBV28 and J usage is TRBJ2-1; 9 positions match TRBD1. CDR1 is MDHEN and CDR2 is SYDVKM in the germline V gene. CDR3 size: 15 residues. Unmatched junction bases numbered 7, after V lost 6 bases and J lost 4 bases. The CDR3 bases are TGTGCCAGCAGCCCGGGACAGGGAGTGTACAATGAGCAGTTCTTC. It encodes CASSPGQGVYNEQFF.

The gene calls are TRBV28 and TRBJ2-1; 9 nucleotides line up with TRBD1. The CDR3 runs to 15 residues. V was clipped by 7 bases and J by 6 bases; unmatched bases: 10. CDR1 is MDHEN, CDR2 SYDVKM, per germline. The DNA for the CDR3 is TGTGCCAGCAACCGGGCGGGACAGGGTTCCAATGAGCAGTTCTTC. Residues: CASNRAGQGSNEQFF.

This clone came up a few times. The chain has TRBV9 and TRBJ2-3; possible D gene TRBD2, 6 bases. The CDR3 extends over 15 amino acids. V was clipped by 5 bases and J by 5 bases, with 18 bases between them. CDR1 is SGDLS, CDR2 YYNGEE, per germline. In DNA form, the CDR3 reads TGTGCCAGCAGTCCCGCGGGACTCCCAGGAGATACGCAGTATTTT. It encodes CASSPAGLPGDTQYF.